This TCR beta chain was obtained from a study of a mutant IDH1 vaccine in newly diagnosed glioma. At the level of the study: Sex among treated patients split around 62% male, around 38% female; mean age was roughly 40 years. Study-wide results and caveats: Among patients, nearly 95% showed immune responses induced by the vaccine.

Time point meaning: week 5, during vaccination. Doses of 300 ug of mutant IDH1 20-mer peptide were given with topical imiquimod. New WHO grade 3 or 4 IDH1-mutant, ATRX-lost astrocytomas were present in all donors. CDR3 length: 13 amino acids. V dropped 6 bases and J dropped 0; count of bases not matched to a gene: 2. From germline, CDR1 is MNHEY and CDR2 SMNVEV (reference sequence). This clone has only one observation. Its antigen is not known. Here immunoSEQ multiplex PCR was the method, and the copy in TCRdb shows in-frame clones only, minus some. The sample lists 32,000 or so clones; roughly 90% were seen once.

This chain connects TRBV27 to TRBJ2-7; TRBD1 matches at 7 bases. Sequencing was performed on peripheral blood mononuclear cells (PBMCs), taken from a glioma patient whose treatment included an IDH1 peptide vaccine. The source of this sequence is a woman aged 40 to 55 with glioma. Some clones in this sample may be carry-over from other donors' samples. The CDR3 protein is CASRQGSSYEQYF. CDR3 nucleotide sequence: TGTGCCAGCAGACAGGGGAGCTCCTACGAGCAGTACTTC.